Shown below are 27 T cell receptor beta chains from a single sample sequenced in a study of shared clonotypes between healthy human individuals. The protocol was immunoSEQ multiplex PCR, while the TCRdb copy is restricted to in-frame clones and leaves out a portion. Of 600,000 to 800,000 clones listed, 55% to 75% are singletons. Sequenced material: memory CD4+ T cells sorted from blood. Specified subset: CD45RA-negative fraction. The receptors originated from a woman between 25 and 40 years old in good health.

The chain joins TRBV18 to TRBJ2-2; D is uncertain. Germline V CDR1 and CDR2: KGHSH, LQKENI. With 5 bases removed from V and 7 bases from J, the gap between germline ends came to 23 bases. This CDR3 contains 17 residues. CDR3 sequence (DNA): TGTGCCAGCTCAAGGAGCGAGTCAGTGGGGTTCGGCGGGGAGCTGTTTTTT. Protein sequence: CASSRSESVGFGGELFF.

The genes are TRBV7-8 and TRBJ2-7, with 8 bases matching TRBD2. The junction had 6 bases not matched to a gene; V was cut back by 5 bases and J by 3 bases. CDR1 is SGHVS and CDR2 is FQNEAQ in the germline V gene. CDR3 length: 14 residues. The CDR3 region is CASSVWTSNYEQYF. The CDR3 DNA reads TGTGCCAGCAGCGTATGGACTAGCAACTACGAGCAGTACTTC.

Details on this clone: The sample carries other DNA sequences with the same CDR3. The rearrangement joins TRBV14 to TRBJ2-3; 8 positions agree with TRBD2. V was clipped by 1 base and J by 0 bases; unmatched bases: 3. Germline CDR1 and CDR2: SGHDN and FVKESK. The CDR3 runs 16 residues. In nucleotides, the CDR3 is TGTGCCAGCAGCCAAGGTTCTAGCGGGAGCACAGATACGCAGTATTTT. Its protein product is CASSQGSSGSTDTQYF.

The table lists this clone with a few counts. The rearrangement uses TRBV7-8 and TRBJ2-3; 9 bases are a match to TRBD2. The junction had 15 bases not matched to a gene; V was cut back by 2 bases and J by 0 bases. Germline V gene sequence: CDR1 SGHVS, CDR2 FQNEAQ. The CDR3 is 20 amino acids. The CDR3 loop reads CASSLYRSSGRVSSTDTQYF. Here the CDR3 DNA reads TGTGCCAGCAGCTTATATCGTAGTAGCGGGAGAGTTTCTAGCACAGATACGCAGTATTTT.

J is TRBJ1-5 and V is TRBV28, with D uncertain. The CDR3 length is 12 residues. The V end lost 3 bases, the J end lost 7 bases, and 7 bases lay between the germline ends. The germline gives CDR1 MDHEN, CDR2 SYDVKM. The CDR3 bases are TGTGCCAGCAGTTTTGTTGGACAGCCCCAGCATTTT. Its protein is CASSFVGQPQHF. Full variable domain (outside the CDR3, taken from reference TRBV28 and TRBJ1-5): DVKVTQSSRYLVKRTGEKVFLECVQDMDHENMFWYRQDPGLGLRLIYFSYDVKMKEKGDIPEGYSVSREKKERFSLILESASTNQTSMYLCASSFVGQPQHFGDGTRLSIL.

To note about this clone: Other DNA variants within this sample encode the same CDR3. V gene TRBV18 combines with J gene TRBJ2-5; the D gene is possibly TRBD2 (6 bases). CDR3 length equals 12 residues. The V end was cut by 3 bases, the J end by 4 bases, with 6 bases between. Germline CDR1 reads KGHSH; CDR2 reads LQKENI. CDR3 bases: TGTGCCAGCTCACCGGAGGGAGAGACCCAGTACTTC. Protein sequence: CASSPEGETQYF.

The chain recombines TRBV14 with TRBJ2-5; unclear D gene. CDR3 length: 16 residues. Deletions cut 1 base from V and 5 bases from J, with 17 bases between. Germline CDR1 and CDR2: SGHDN and FVKESK. The CDR3 DNA sequence: TGTGCCAGCAGCCAAGGGTTTCTAGGGCCCGTGGAGACCCAGTACTTC. Its translation: CASSQGFLGPVETQYF.

V and J are TRBV28 and TRBJ2-1; TRBD1 or TRBD2 may be the D gene (5 bases each). V lost 2 bases, J lost 7 bases, and 15 bases lay in between. The germline gives CDR1 MDHEN, CDR2 SYDVKM. This CDR3 comprises 15 residues. The CDR3 loop is CASSLGGVRFNEQFF. The CDR3 DNA is TGTGCCAGCAGTTTAGGGGGAGTGAGGTTTAATGAGCAGTTCTTC.

This clone was seen more than once but under ten times. The chain employs TRBV18 and TRBJ2-3, with 9 nucleotides matching TRBD2. Unmatched junction bases numbered 16, after V lost 4 bases and J lost 5 bases. The CDR3 length is 18 residues. Germline-derived CDR1 and CDR2 are KGHSH and LQKENI. The CDR3 loop reads CASSRYPGLAGSRDTQYF. CDR3 coding DNA: TGTGCCAGCTCACGATACCCGGGCCTAGCGGGATCCCGAGATACGCAGTATTTT. The full variable domain, its missing parts supplied by reference TRBV18 and TRBJ2-3, is NAGVMQNPRHLVRRRGQEARLRCSPMKGHSHVYWYRQLPEEGLKFMVYLQKENIIDESGMPKERFSAEFPKEGPSILRIQQVVRGDSAAYFCASSRYPGLAGSRDTQYFGPGTRLTVL.

V and J are TRBV18 and TRBJ2-5; D may be TRBD1 (5 bases). Trimming cost V 6 bases and J 2 bases, with 13 bases left between them. Per germline, CDR1 KGHSH and CDR2 LQKENI. The length of the CDR3 is 14 residues. Here the CDR3 DNA reads TGTGCCAGCTCTCCGCGACAGTTTCAAGAGACCCAGTACTTC. Its translation is CASSPRQFQETQYF. The full variable domain, in which reference TRBV18 and TRBJ2-5 provide the parts outside the CDR3, is NAGVMQNPRHLVRRRGQEARLRCSPMKGHSHVYWYRQLPEEGLKFMVYLQKENIIDESGMPKERFSAEFPKEGPSILRIQQVVRGDSAAYFCASSPRQFQETQYFGPGTRLLVL.

This clone was counted a single time. The chain uses TRBV29-1 and TRBJ2-3, with a tentative D call TRBD2 (6 bases). Germline-derived CDR1 and CDR2 are SQVTM and ANQGSEA. V lost 0 bases and J lost 0, with 16 bases in between. The CDR3 is made up of 17 amino acids. In DNA, the CDR3 is TGCAGCGTTGAAGAAAGCTGGGGAAGCGGGAGCACAGATACGCAGTATTTT. Protein: CSVEESWGSGSTDTQYF.

This sequence joins TRBV5-1 and TRBJ1-2; unclear D gene. V dropped 2 bases and J dropped 7 bases, with 12 bases sitting between them. CDR1 and CDR2 (germline): SGHRS, YFSETQ. This CDR3 spans 13 amino acids. Here the CDR3 DNA reads TGCGCCAGCAGCTTCGGGGAGAGGTTTGGCTACACCTTC. It yields the protein CASSFGERFGYTF.

The rearrangement uses TRBV13 and TRBJ2-1; D may match TRBD1 or TRBD2 (6 bases each). The CDR3 has 13 residues. Trimming cost V 6 bases and J 10 bases, with 16 bases left between them. The V gene's germline CDR1 is PRHDT and CDR2 FYEKMQ (reference sequence). The CDR3: CASRRVPGAEQFF. CDR3 bases: TGTGCCAGCAGACGGGTCCCGGGGGCCGAGCAGTTCTTC.

This clone was picked up one time. V gene TRBV6-5 combines with J gene TRBJ2-7; 7 bases agree with TRBD2. The CDR3 is 12 amino acids. Germline V gives CDR1 MNHEY, CDR2 SVGAGI. Trimming removed 8 bases from V and 3 bases from J; junction bases left unmatched: 4. The CDR3, as DNA: TGTGCCAGCTGGACGGGGGGCTACGAGCAGTACTTC. Protein: CASWTGGYEQYF.

This clone was observed at least ten times. This chain links TRBV6-1 with TRBJ1-3, with 9 positions matching TRBD1. The V and J ends lost 10 bases and 9 bases, in that order; junction bases with no gene match: 10. From germline, CDR1 is MNHNS and CDR2 SASEGT. There are 13 residues in the CDR3. CDR3 residues: CATRDREFSTIYF. DNA for the CDR3: TGTGCCACCCGGGACAGGGAATTTAGCACCATATATTTT.

The chain uses TRBV2 and TRBJ2-1; unclear D gene. The V end was cut by 6 bases, the J end by 0 bases, with 12 bases between. This CDR3 has 15 residues. Germline V gives CDR1 SNHLY, CDR2 FYNNEI. CDR3 nucleotide sequence: TGTGCCAGCAGGGTCGGACCAAGCTCCTACAATGAGCAGTTCTTC. It specifies CASRVGPSSYNEQFF.

This clone was found once. The chain combines TRBV7-2 with TRBJ1-5, with no clear D. Germline lookup yields CDR1 SGHTA and CDR2 FQGNSA. There are 15 residues in the CDR3. The germline V and J ends were trimmed by 0 bases and 3 bases, with 9 bases remaining between them. The CDR3 bases are TGTGCCAGCAGCTTAGCGCTAGGGCCCAATCAGCCCCAGCATTTT. It is translated as CASSLALGPNQPQHF.

The table lists this clone with many counts. The V call is TRBV5-5, the J call TRBJ1-3; D unclear. Trimming took 2 bases from V and 1 from J, leaving 10 bases between them. Germline CDR1 SGHKS, CDR2 YYEKEE (reference sequence). The CDR3 is 15 residues long. The DNA for the CDR3 is TGTGCCAGCAGCTTAGCCACCCGATCTGGAAACACCATATATTTT. As protein: CASSLATRSGNTIYF.

This clone was seen only once. The chain has TRBV18 and TRBJ1-2, with unresolved D. The ends were cut back, 3 bases at V and 5 bases at J, with 16 bases in the middle. Germline CDR1 KGHSH, CDR2 LQKENI. The CDR3 totals 15 residues. CDR3 sequence (DNA): TGTGCCAGCTCACCTGGTCCGGGGTTAGGATATGGCTACACCTTC. Translated, it gives CASSPGPGLGYGYTF.

The chain links TRBV5-1 to TRBJ1-5; the D gene is possibly TRBD1 (6 bases). CDR1 is SGHRS, CDR2 YFSETQ, per germline. The CDR3 covers 13 residues. V was pared by 1 base and J by 9 bases, with 11 bases between. This CDR3 reads CASSLKGGGPQHF. DNA for the CDR3: TGCGCCAGCAGCTTGAAGGGAGGGGGGCCCCAGCATTTT.

The chain couples TRBV14 to TRBJ2-1; 10 bases line up with TRBD2. Losses at the gene ends were 5 bases for V and 7 bases for J; bases not matched to a gene: 20. This CDR3 region has 19 residues. The germline V gene has CDR1 SGHDN and CDR2 FVKESK. Here the CDR3 reads CASSSLRGFEREGLNEQFF. The CDR3 DNA reads as TGTGCCAGCAGCTCCCTTCGTGGATTTGAGCGGGAGGGCCTGAATGAGCAGTTCTTC.

This rearrangement joins TRBV2 to TRBJ2-1; TRBD2 might be the D (7 bases). The CDR3 runs to 14 residues. Deletions cut 3 bases from V and 6 bases from J, with 12 bases between. Germline V gives CDR1 SNHLY, CDR2 FYNNEI. The CDR3 spells CASSDRGGPNEQFF. The CDR3 DNA reads as TGTGCCAGCAGTGACAGGGGAGGGCCCAATGAGCAGTTCTTC.

The gene calls are TRBV18 and TRBJ2-1; tentative D call: TRBD2 (6 bases). Trimming left V 6 bases short and J 2 bases short, with 11 bases between. The CDR3 contains 14 residues. Germline V gives CDR1 KGHSH, CDR2 LQKENI. CDR3 protein: CASSATRTYNEQFF. The CDR3 DNA reads TGTGCCAGCTCTGCGACTAGGACCTACAATGAGCAGTTCTTC.

The chain is built from TRBV5-1 and TRBJ2-1; no clear D gene. This CDR3 region has 15 residues. The ends were cut back, 0 bases at V and 1 base at J, with 8 bases in the middle. Germline V gene sequence: CDR1 SGHRS, CDR2 YFSETQ. The CDR3 DNA reads TGCGCCAGCAGCTTGGCCGCTAGATCCTACAATGAGCAGTTCTTC. It specifies CASSLAARSYNEQFF.

The CDR3 sequence: CASSPGTSTGEQYF. Here the CDR3 DNA reads TGCGCCAGCAGCCCGGGGACATCCACTGGGGAGCAGTACTTC. The rearrangement links TRBV5-1 to TRBJ2-7; maybe TRBD1 (6 bases). Germline-derived CDR1 and CDR2 are SGHRS and YFSETQ. The CDR3 consists of 14 residues. V was cut by 4 bases and J by 7 bases, with 18 bases left in between. The entire variable domain, with the rest obtained from reference TRBV5-1 and TRBJ2-7, is as follows: KAGVTQTPRYLIKTRGQQVTLSCSPISGHRSVSWYQQTPGQGLQFLFEYFSETQRNKGNFPGRFSGRQFSNSRSEMNVSTLELGDSALYLCASSPGTSTGEQYFGPGTRLTVT.

The chain carries TRBV7-2 and TRBJ2-1, with 9 positions matching TRBD2. After removal of 2 bases from V and 2 bases from J, the junction contained 1 base not matched to a gene. Germline values: CDR1 SGHTA, CDR2 FQGNSA. The CDR3 runs 15 residues. The CDR3 coding sequence is TGTGCCAGCAGCTTATTAGCGGGAGCCTACAATGAGCAGTTCTTC. Protein product: CASSLLAGAYNEQFF.

This clone was recorded only once. The chain links TRBV9 to TRBJ2-1; D is ambiguous. This CDR3 is 17 amino acids long. Germline values: CDR1 SGDLS, CDR2 YYNGEE. Trimming took 4 bases from V and 0 from J, leaving 17 bases between them. CDR3 nucleotides: TGTGCCAGCAGCCCTGGCCCGAGACGCTCCTCCTACAATGAGCAGTTCTTC. It translates to CASSPGPRRSSYNEQFF. The variable domain in full, with the rest retrieved from reference TRBV9 and TRBJ2-1, is DSGVTQTPKHLITATGQRVTLRCSPRSGDLSVYWYQQSLDQGLQFLIQYYNGEERAKGNILERFSAQQFPDLHSELNLSSLELGDSALYFCASSPGPRRSSYNEQFFGPGTRLTVL.